One sample yielded the 5 T cell receptor beta chains listed below, sequenced in a study of T cells and Merkel cell carcinoma outcomes. Repertoires were generated with immunoSEQ multiplex PCR, while TCRdb's copy carries only in-frame clones and drops some. Here the sample spans 15,000 or so clones, about 89% being singletons. What was sequenced was tumor tissue from Merkel cell carcinoma. The origin of the receptors is a human donor with Merkel cell carcinoma.

J is TRBJ1-1 and V is TRBV5-4, with a possible D match to TRBD1 (5 bases). V lost 0 bases and J 6 bases, leaving 18 bases between the germline ends. The germline gives CDR1 SGHNT, CDR2 YYREEE (reference sequence). The CDR3 sequence is 16 residues long. CDR3 protein: CASSLDLQASRAEAFF. The CDR3 DNA reads as TGTGCCAGCAGCTTGGACTTACAGGCCTCAAGGGCTGAAGCTTTCTTT.

The chain joins TRBV2 to TRBJ1-5, with D unclear. The germline CDR1 and CDR2 sequences are SNHLY and FYNNEI. The CDR3 runs to 14 residues. V was cut by 5 bases and J by 1 base, with 9 bases left in between. The CDR3: CASSSDGSNQPQHF. DNA for the CDR3: TGTGCCAGCAGTTCGGACGGGAGCAATCAGCCCCAGCATTTT.

The chain joins TRBV30 to TRBJ2-1; D is undetermined. The CDR3 covers 10 residues. Germline assignment: CDR1 GTSNPN and CDR2 SVGIG (reference sequence). The V and J ends lost 3 bases and 7 bases respectively, with 4 bases between them. Here the CDR3 DNA reads TGTGCCTGGAGAAGGAATGAGCAGTTCTTC. Its protein is CAWRRNEQFF.

The CDR3 bases are TGTGCCAGCAGCTTAGGAACAACTAATGAAAAACTGTTTTTT. Encoded protein: CASSLGTTNEKLFF. The rearrangement joins TRBV9 to TRBJ1-4; the D is unclear. The germline V and J ends were trimmed by 4 bases and 0 bases, with 7 bases remaining between them. There are 14 residues in the CDR3. Germline CDR1 is SGDLS and CDR2 is YYNGEE.

This clone was found a few times. The V call is TRBV5-1, the J call TRBJ2-3, with 8 positions matching TRBD2. Per germline, CDR1 SGHRS and CDR2 YFSETQ. V shed 9 bases and J 6 bases; nucleotides not matched to a gene: 9. The length of the CDR3 is 13 residues. CDR3: CATATGGPDTQYF. The CDR3 region has the DNA TGCGCCACTGCCACGGGGGGGCCGGATACGCAGTATTTT.